Presented here are 14 T cell receptor beta chains from one specimen sequenced in a study of naive and memory T cell subsets. A UMI-containing oligonucleotide was joined by 3' ligation to the TCR cDNA template. The SP2 primer and nested alpha and beta constant region primers amplified ligated cDNA in four rounds. TCRdb processed the 5' RACE reads anew with MiXCR; each CDR3 protein has one entry. The sample shows about 60,000 distinct CDR3 sequences, less than 10% of them seen only once. The receptors shown here come from a female donor in good health.

This clonotype was seen many times. The chain carries TRBV12-3 or TRBV12-4 and TRBJ2-5; D is ambiguous. V was clipped by 6 bases and J by 1 base, with 15 bases between them. This CDR3 has 15 amino acids. CDR3 sequence: CASSPKLNPQETQYF. CDR3 sequence (DNA): TGTGCCAGCAGCCCTAAACTCAACCCCCAAGAGACCCAGTACTTC.

In this sample, this clonotype turned up many times. The chain uses TRBV12-3 or TRBV12-4 and TRBJ1-3; no clear D. Trimming pared 7 bases from V and 4 bases from J, leaving 11 bases between. CDR3 length equals 13 residues. The CDR3 DNA sequence: TGTGCCAGCAACCTGGGAGGGGGAAACACCATATATTTT. It translates to CASNLGGGNTIYF.

The V and J genes are TRBV13 and TRBJ2-1, with 8 positions matching TRBD2. This CDR3 is 17 amino acids long. Germline V CDR1 and CDR2: PRHDT, FYEKMQ (reference sequence). After removal of 1 base from V and 2 bases from J, the junction contained 7 bases not matched to a gene. CDR3 in amino acids: CASSLVSSSGAYNEQFF. CDR3 DNA sequence: TGTGCCAGCAGCTTAGTGTCGAGTAGCGGGGCCTACAATGAGCAGTTCTTC.

This clonotype was detected only a few times. The CDR3 nucleotides are TGTGCCAGCAGTTACCCGTTCTCGTCGGGGCTCCGGTGGGTAGGCCGGTACTTC. It encodes CASSYPFSSGLRWVGRYF. The V call is TRBV6-5, the J call TRBJ2-4, with D perhaps assigned TRBD1 or TRBD2 (5 bases each). V was cut by 2 bases and J by 15 bases, with 32 bases left in between. CDR1 is MNHEY and CDR2 is SVGAGI in the germline V gene. This CDR3 contains 18 residues.

The genes are TRBV4-2 and TRBJ1-6, with D unclear. Germline V gives CDR1 LGHNA, CDR2 YNFKEQ. This CDR3 comprises 16 residues. The V end lost 2 bases, the J end lost 10 bases, and 18 bases lay between the germline ends. CDR3 nucleotides: TGTGCCAGCAGCCAAAGAGCGGGCCAGCCGGGCTCACCCCTCCACTTT. Translating gives CASSQRAGQPGSPLHF.

This clonotype was observed a handful of times. The rearrangement uses TRBV5-1 and TRBJ2-3, with TRBD2 matching over 8 bases. Losses at the gene ends were 4 bases for V and 0 bases for J; bases not matched to a gene: 4. The CDR3 spans 15 residues. Germline-derived CDR1 and CDR2 are SGHRS and YFSETQ. The CDR3 loop reads CASSLLAGSTDTQYF. The CDR3 region has the DNA TGCGCCAGCAGCCTGTTAGCGGGGAGCACAGATACGCAGTATTTT.

CDR3 DNA sequence: TGTGCCAGCAGTTTAATTGGCAGGGCGGAGTACTTC. Amino acids: CASSLIGRAEYF. The V and J genes are TRBV12-3 or TRBV12-4 and TRBJ2-7; weak D call: TRBD1 (5 bases). Deletions cut 2 bases from V and 11 bases from J, with 13 bases between. The CDR3 is made up of 12 amino acids.

This clonotype came up a few times. The J gene is TRBJ2-3, the V gene TRBV28; D is unclear. This CDR3 comprises 12 residues. Trimming removed 6 bases at V and 0 bases at J, with 4 bases between. Germline CDR1 and CDR2: MDHEN and SYDVKM. The CDR3 spells CASRASTDTQYF. Written as DNA, the CDR3 is TGTGCCAGCAGGGCGAGCACAGATACGCAGTATTTT.

Ten or more counts support this clonotype. In DNA form, the CDR3 reads TGTGCCAGCCCGACTAGCGGGGCCACAGATACGCAGTATTTT. Its translation is CASPTSGATDTQYF. This chain uses TRBV19 with TRBJ2-3; 11 bases map to TRBD2. V dropped 9 bases and J dropped 2; count of bases not matched to a gene: 4. This CDR3 has 14 amino acids. CDR1 and CDR2 (germline): LNHDA, SQIVND (reference sequence).

This clonotype was seen more than once but under ten times. The rearrangement links TRBV27 to TRBJ2-5; D gene uncertain. The CDR3 spans 15 residues. CDR1 MNHEY and CDR2 SMNVEV come from the germline V gene (reference sequence). V was shortened by 8 bases and J by 0 bases, with 16 bases between the two germline ends. The CDR3 coding sequence is TGTGCCAGCTCCCGGGCTGGGATGTACCAAGAGACCCAGTACTTC. Protein sequence: CASSRAGMYQETQYF.

This clonotype was detected a few times. V usage is TRBV6-2 or TRBV6-3 and J usage is TRBJ1-1; TRBD1 aligns across 11 bases. V trimming: 2 bases; J trimming: 4 bases; junction bases outside the gene matches: 3. The germline V gene has CDR1 MNHEY and CDR2 SVGEGT. This CDR3 is 15 amino acids long. The CDR3, as DNA: TGTGCCAGCAGTTACACCGGGACAGGGGGCACTGAAGCTTTCTTT. Its protein product is CASSYTGTGGTEAFF.

This clonotype was seen many times. This chain links TRBV12-3 or TRBV12-4 with TRBJ1-2; the match to TRBD1 covers 9 bases. The CDR3 is 13 amino acids. The J segment lost 6 bases and the V segment lost 6 bases, leaving 5 bases of the junction unmatched. The CDR3 nucleotides read TGTGCCAGCAGAACCGGGACAGGGAATGGCTACACCTTC. The encoded protein is CASRTGTGNGYTF.

In its sample, this clonotype was seen a few times. The chain employs TRBV5-1 and TRBJ2-1, with D hard to call. Germline V CDR1 and CDR2: SGHRS, YFSETQ. The CDR3 extends over 13 amino acids. Trimming left V 4 bases short and J 9 bases short, with 14 bases between. The CDR3 nucleotides read TGCGCCAGCAGCACCAACTTAGGCGCTGAGCAGTTCTTC. Translation gives CASSTNLGAEQFF.

V usage is TRBV19 and J usage is TRBJ2-3; 7 nucleotides agree with TRBD2. The CDR3 has 15 amino acids. Germline V CDR1 and CDR2: LNHDA, SQIVND (reference sequence). J lost 1 base, V lost 7 bases, and 8 bases had no gene match. CDR3 sequence (DNA): TGTGCCAGTACCCACACTAGCGACCGCACAGATACGCAGTATTTT. Its translation is CASTHTSDRTDTQYF.